What follows are 19 T cell receptor beta chains derived from one specimen sequenced in a study of cytomegalovirus exposure and HLA in healthy donors. With 60 Vbeta and 13 Jbeta primers, the PCR was carried out. Some clones are missing from TCRdb's copy, which holds only in-frame ones; the method was immunoSEQ multiplex PCR. In the table there are about 130,000 clones, roughly three quarters of which are singletons. The source material was PBMCs. Source of these receptors: a man aged 30 to 39 in good health and CMV-seronegative.

V is TRBV30 and J is TRBJ2-7; TRBD1 agrees at 7 bases. Losses at the gene ends were 2 bases for V and 6 bases for J; bases not matched to a gene: 10. The germline gives CDR1 GTSNPN, CDR2 SVGIG (reference sequence). The CDR3 runs 14 residues. CDR3: CAWSPGTVSLEQYF. The DNA of the CDR3 is TGTGCCTGGAGTCCCGGGACAGTCTCGCTCGAGCAGTACTTC.

The chain combines TRBV2 with TRBJ1-2, with 9 bases identical to TRBD1. The CDR3 extends over 16 amino acids. Germline V lookup: CDR1 SNHLY, CDR2 FYNNEI. Trimming removed 7 bases from V and 4 bases from J; junction bases left unmatched: 13. The CDR3 region has the DNA TGTGCCAGCACCCCCCAGGGGACAGGGTCTCGCTATGGCTACACCTTC. Protein sequence: CASTPQGTGSRYGYTF. Drawing the rest from reference TRBV2 and TRBJ1-2, the complete variable domain is EPEVTQTPSHQVTQMGQEVILRCVPISNHLYFYWYRQILGQKVEFLVSFYNNEISEKSEIFDDQFSVERPDGSNFTLKIRSTKLEDSAMYFCASTPQGTGSRYGYTFGSGTRLTVV.

This clone was counted a few times. The chain combines TRBV18 with TRBJ2-2; 9 nucleotides align to TRBD1. V gave up 2 bases and J gave up 5 bases; unmatched junction bases: 9. Germline V gene data show CDR1 as KGHSH and CDR2 as LQKENI. CDR3 length: 17 residues. The CDR3 DNA reads as TGTGCCAGCTCACCAAGGGACAGGGAACGAGAGACCGGGGAGCTGTTTTTT. Protein sequence: CASSPRDRERETGELFF.

The chain joins TRBV9 to TRBJ2-7, with TRBD1 matching over 9 bases. The trim removed 3 bases at V and 6 bases at J, leaving 10 bases unmatched. There are 15 residues in the CDR3. Germline values: CDR1 SGDLS, CDR2 YYNGEE. The DNA for the CDR3 is TGTGCCAGCAGCGCATCCGGGACAGGGTTGGGCGAGCAGTACTTC. Protein product: CASSASGTGLGEQYF.

This clone was recorded a few times. The V gene is TRBV4-1, the J gene TRBJ2-7; 11 bases agree with TRBD1. The ends lost 6 bases at V and 2 bases at J; junction bases unmatched: 9. The germline V gene encodes CDR1 MGHRA and CDR2 YSYEKL. This CDR3 is 16 amino acids long. CDR3 protein: CASRGTGQGDTYEQYF. Here the CDR3 DNA reads TGCGCCAGCAGGGGAACGGGACAGGGGGACACCTACGAGCAGTACTTC.

This clone has a handful of counts. The J gene is TRBJ1-2, the V gene TRBV30; TRBD1 aligns across 9 bases. Germline V lookup: CDR1 GTSNPN, CDR2 SVGIG (reference sequence). Losses at the gene ends were 7 bases for V and 8 bases for J; bases not matched to a gene: 11. The CDR3 extends over 13 amino acids. The CDR3 loop reads CASGQGRSLGYTF. The CDR3, as DNA: TGTGCCTCAGGACAGGGGCGTTCTTTGGGCTACACCTTC.

The chain has TRBV6-6 and TRBJ2-7; 8 bases fit TRBD1. The germline gives CDR1 MNHNY, CDR2 SVGAGI (reference sequence). Unmatched junction bases numbered 9, after V lost 10 bases and J lost 1 base. The CDR3 runs to 14 residues. CDR3 loop: CATGDRIISYEQYF. CDR3 sequence (DNA): TGTGCCACCGGGGACAGGATAATATCCTACGAGCAGTACTTC.

The rearrangement joins TRBV28 to TRBJ1-1, with D maybe TRBD1 (5 bases). This CDR3 contains 12 residues. V lost 7 bases and J lost 1, with 7 bases in between. Germline CDR1 is MDHEN and CDR2 is SYDVKM. CDR3 DNA: TGTGCCAGCAATCAGGGGAACACTGAAGCTTTCTTT. It encodes CASNQGNTEAFF.

V usage is TRBV30 and J usage is TRBJ1-1, with D tentatively TRBD1 (5 bases). The CDR3 is made up of 11 amino acids. The ends were cut back, 1 base at V and 6 bases at J, with 6 bases in the middle. The germline V gene encodes CDR1 GTSNPN and CDR2 SVGIG (reference sequence). The CDR3 coding sequence is TGTGCCTGGAGTGGACAGCCTGAAGCTTTCTTT. It encodes CAWSGQPEAFF.

The chain carries TRBV7-9 and TRBJ2-3; 7 bases line up with TRBD1. V dropped 0 bases and J dropped 6; count of bases not matched to a gene: 3. The CDR3 loop spans 14 amino acids. CDR1 is SEHNR, CDR2 FQNEAQ, per germline (reference sequence). Written as DNA, the CDR3 is TGTGCCAGCAGCTTAGCGAGGGGGCCGGATACGCAGTATTTT. It specifies CASSLARGPDTQYF.

This chain connects TRBV30 to TRBJ1-5; 7 bases match TRBD1. The junction had 2 bases not matched to a gene; V was cut back by 0 bases and J by 3 bases. The CDR3 is 14 residues long. Germline values: CDR1 GTSNPN, CDR2 SVGIG (reference sequence). The CDR3 reads CAWSVTGDNQPQHF. The CDR3 DNA follows: TGTGCCTGGAGTGTTACAGGGGACAATCAGCCCCAGCATTTT. The full variable domain, completed using reference TRBV30 and TRBJ1-5, is SQTIHQWPATLVQPVGSPLSLECTVEGTSNPNLYWYRQAAGRGLQLLFYSVGIGQISSEVPQNLSASRPQDRQFILSSKKLLLSDSGFYLCAWSVTGDNQPQHFGDGTRLSIL.

The V gene is TRBV29-1, the J gene TRBJ2-1; D may be TRBD1 (6 bases). Per the germline V gene, CDR1 is SQVTM and CDR2 is ANQGSEA. This CDR3 is built from 17 residues. The V gene lost 6 bases and the J gene lost 3 bases, with 24 bases spanning the gap. CDR3 nucleotides: TGCAGCGTAGGGGGAGTGGGTTTCGACATGGGCTACAATGAGCAGTTCTTC. Protein: CSVGGVGFDMGYNEQFF.

This clone has just a few counts. The chain carries TRBV29-1 and TRBJ2-3; D perhaps matches TRBD2 (5 bases). The CDR3 runs 14 residues. Germline V lookup: CDR1 SQVTM, CDR2 ANQGSEA. Trimming pared 4 bases from V and 1 base from J, leaving 12 bases between. In nucleotides, the CDR3 is TGCAGCGTTGGACGACTACTAGGCACAGATACGCAGTATTTT. Translated: CSVGRLLGTDTQYF.

The chain links TRBV7-3 to TRBJ2-3; 9 bases agree with TRBD1. The CDR3 runs 14 residues. The germline V gene has CDR1 SGHTA and CDR2 FQGTGA. The ends lost 6 bases at V and 4 bases at J; junction bases unmatched: 5. The CDR3 sequence is CASRYRQGADTQYF. In nucleotides, the CDR3 is TGTGCCAGCAGGTACCGACAGGGGGCAGATACGCAGTATTTT. Filled out from reference TRBV7-3 and TRBJ2-3, the complete variable domain reads GAGVSQTPSNKVTEKGKYVELRCDPISGHTALYWYRQSLGQGPEFLIYFQGTGAADDSGLPNDRFFAVRPEGSVSTLKIQRTERGDSAVYLCASRYRQGADTQYFGPGTRLTVL.

The J gene is TRBJ1-2, the V gene TRBV5-5; TRBD1 is a possible D gene (5 bases). Germline V CDR1 and CDR2: SGHKS, YYEKEE (reference sequence). The ends were cut back, 1 base at V and 7 bases at J, with 14 bases in the middle. The CDR3 runs 14 residues. CDR3 nucleotide sequence: TGTGCCAGCAGCTTGATGCAGGGAACCGGTGGCTACACCTTC. Encoded protein: CASSLMQGTGGYTF.

This clone was seen a single time. The gene calls are TRBV5-6 and TRBJ1-1; 10 bases map to TRBD1. The V segment lost 3 bases and the J segment 1 base; nucleotides outside the gene matches: 0. The germline V gene encodes CDR1 SGHDT and CDR2 YYEEEE. This CDR3 has 14 amino acids. The DNA of the CDR3 is TGTGCCAGCAGCTGGGACAGGGGGAACACTGAAGCTTTCTTT. Translation: CASSWDRGNTEAFF.

The V gene is TRBV15, the J gene TRBJ1-5; D is perhaps TRBD1 (5 bases). CDR3 size: 18 residues. Germline V gene lookup returns CDR1 LNHNV and CDR2 YYDKDF (reference sequence). With 0 bases removed from V and 0 bases from J, the gap between germline ends came to 15 bases. The CDR3 is CATSREDTGPYSNQPQHF. The CDR3 region has the DNA TGTGCCACCAGCAGAGAGGATACAGGTCCCTATAGCAATCAGCCCCAGCATTTT.

This clone appeared once. The chain uses TRBV6-1 and TRBJ2-1; the D gene is possibly TRBD1 (6 bases). The CDR3 is made up of 13 amino acids. Germline V gene data show CDR1 as MNHNS and CDR2 as SASEGT. V lost 5 bases, J lost 5 bases, and 10 bases lay in between. The CDR3 protein is CASSRGHNNEQFF. CDR3 in DNA: TGTGCCAGCAGTAGGGGACACAACAATGAGCAGTTCTTC.

The chain joins TRBV28 to TRBJ2-1, with 7 bases identical to TRBD1. The CDR3 covers 16 residues. The V gene's germline CDR1 is MDHEN and CDR2 SYDVKM. Trimming cost V 2 bases and J 7 bases; bases outside gene matches: 11. CDR3 in amino acids: CASSLLLRDSRNEQFF. DNA of the CDR3: TGTGCCAGCAGTTTACTCCTACGGGACAGTCGGAATGAGCAGTTCTTC. Full variable domain (rest looked up from reference TRBV28 and TRBJ2-1): DVKVTQSSRYLVKRTGEKVFLECVQDMDHENMFWYRQDPGLGLRLIYFSYDVKMKEKGDIPEGYSVSREKKERFSLILESASTNQTSMYLCASSLLLRDSRNEQFFGPGTRLTVL.